The 20 T cell receptor beta chains presented below share a single source sample, sequenced in a study of shared clonotypes between healthy human individuals. Using immunoSEQ multiplex PCR, the repertoire was profiled, and TCRdb retains in-frame clones only, with some absent. This repertoire shows about 730,000 clones, 72% found once; its top ten account for about 1.7%. Sequencing input: memory CD4+ T cells sorted from blood. Subset indicated: CD45RA-negative fraction. Every receptor here comes from a woman in her twenties or thirties in good health.

The chain joins TRBV7-3 to TRBJ2-2; D may match TRBD1 or TRBD2 (5 bases each). This CDR3 region has 14 residues. V was trimmed by 6 bases and J by 4 bases, leaving 12 bases between them. The germline V gene encodes CDR1 SGHTA and CDR2 FQGTGA. This chain's CDR3 is CASSLHGTTGELFF. The CDR3 DNA reads as TGTGCCAGCAGTCTCCACGGGACCACCGGGGAGCTGTTTTTT.

This clone occurred a few times. The chain combines TRBV5-1 with TRBJ2-1, with 11 bases matching TRBD2. CDR3 length: 13 residues. V shed 4 bases and J 8 bases; nucleotides not matched to a gene: 2. The germline CDR1 and CDR2 sequences are SGHRS and YFSETQ. The CDR3 sequence is CASSPGLADEQFF. Here the CDR3 DNA reads TGCGCCAGCAGCCCGGGACTAGCGGATGAGCAGTTCTTC.

V usage is TRBV27 and J usage is TRBJ1-5; 9 bases are shared with TRBD1. Per germline, CDR1 MNHEY and CDR2 SMNVEV (reference sequence). With 5 bases clipped from V and 5 bases from J, the junction kept 10 bases outside the gene matches. This CDR3 has 16 amino acids. The chain's CDR3 is CASSPWDRANHQPQHF. The CDR3 nucleotides are TGTGCCAGCAGTCCCTGGGACAGGGCTAATCATCAGCCCCAGCATTTT.

The chain uses TRBV11-1 and TRBJ2-5; no firm D call. The closer fit of TRBJ2-7 to the DNA end suggests the J call may be wrong. This CDR3 is 11 amino acids long. The germline V gene has CDR1 SGHAT and CDR2 FQDESV (reference sequence). CDR3 sequence: CASSSGYEQYF. DNA of the CDR3: TGTGCCAGCAGCTCAGGCTACGAGCAGTACTTC.

V gene TRBV5-4 combines with J gene TRBJ2-1; D might be TRBD1 (6 bases). The CDR3 length is 15 residues. V was clipped by 2 bases and J by 4 bases, with 13 bases between them. CDR1 SGHNT and CDR2 YYREEE come from the germline V gene (reference sequence). CDR3 in amino acids: CASSLQGIKYNEQFF. CDR3 nucleotide sequence: TGTGCCAGCAGCTTACAGGGTATCAAATACAATGAGCAGTTCTTC. The whole variable domain, remainder taken from reference TRBV5-4 and TRBJ2-1, is ETGVTQSPTHLIKTRGQQVTLRCSSQSGHNTVSWYQQALGQGPQFIFQYYREEENGRGNFPPRFSGLQFPNYSSELNVNALELDDSALYLCASSLQGIKYNEQFFGPGTRLTVL.

V is TRBV19 and J is TRBJ2-6; D may correspond to TRBD1 or TRBD2 (5 bases each). The germline V and J ends were trimmed by 5 bases and 2 bases, with 16 bases remaining between them. CDR1 is LNHDA, CDR2 SQIVND, per germline (reference sequence). The CDR3 is 17 residues long. The CDR3 DNA follows: TGTGCCAGTAGTCCTTCGAGGGGAGTTGCTGGGGCCAACGTCCTGACTTTC. Its protein is CASSPSRGVAGANVLTF.

This clone was counted a single time. The chain recombines TRBV10-3 with TRBJ2-5; no clear D gene. Germline V gives CDR1 ENHRY, CDR2 SYGVKD. The length of the CDR3 is 15 residues. V lost 2 bases and J lost 0, with 10 bases in between. CDR3 coding DNA: TGTGCCATCAGTGAGAGGAAGGCCCACCAAGAGACCCAGTACTTC. This encodes CAISERKAHQETQYF.

V usage is TRBV28 and J usage is TRBJ1-2; the match to TRBD1 covers 9 bases. V shed 3 bases and J 8 bases; nucleotides not matched to a gene: 7. Looked up from germline, CDR1 is MDHEN and CDR2 is SYDVKM. CDR3 length: 14 amino acids. The CDR3 here is CASSFGTGGWGYTF. CDR3 DNA sequence: TGTGCCAGCAGTTTCGGTACAGGGGGCTGGGGCTACACCTTC.

As concerns this clone: The sample has other DNA sequences that encode this CDR3 too. The rearrangement uses TRBV27 and TRBJ2-1, with D hard to call. Germline CDR1 reads MNHEY; CDR2 reads SMNVEV (reference sequence). V was cut by 3 bases and J by 5 bases, with 2 bases left in between. The CDR3 loop spans 11 amino acids. Here the CDR3 DNA reads TGTGCCAGCAGTTTGGACAATGAGCAGTTCTTC. Translating it yields CASSLDNEQFF.

V usage is TRBV28 and J usage is TRBJ2-5, with 8 bases lining up with TRBD2. V gave up 3 bases and J gave up 5 bases; unmatched junction bases: 8. The CDR3 consists of 15 residues. Germline V gene sequence: CDR1 MDHEN, CDR2 SYDVKM. CDR3 sequence (DNA): TGTGCCAGCAGTTTTGCTTTTACGGGGGGGGAGACCCAGTACTTC. This translates into CASSFAFTGGETQYF.

The V call is TRBV2, the J call TRBJ1-5; D is undetermined. CDR1 and CDR2 from the germline V gene are SNHLY and FYNNEI. CDR3 length: 13 residues. Trimming removed 8 bases at V and 2 bases at J, with 10 bases between. The CDR3 is CASVQTRNQPQHF. CDR3 coding DNA: TGTGCCAGCGTCCAGACCCGCAATCAGCCCCAGCATTTT.

The gene calls are TRBV5-1 and TRBJ2-2; TRBD2 aligns across 8 bases. This CDR3 is 15 amino acids long. The germline V gene has CDR1 SGHRS and CDR2 YFSETQ. V lost 3 bases, J lost 4 bases, and 5 bases stayed unmatched. This chain's CDR3 is CASSSTSGGTGELFF. CDR3 nucleotides: TGCGCCAGCAGCTCAACTAGCGGCGGCACCGGGGAGCTGTTTTTT.

This clone was counted once. This chain joins TRBV2 and TRBJ2-7, with 10 positions matching TRBD1. V trimming: 6 bases; J trimming: 3 bases; junction bases outside the gene matches: 5. CDR1 and CDR2 (germline): SNHLY, FYNNEI. The CDR3 consists of 14 residues. The CDR3 nucleotides read TGTGCCAGCAGGGGGACAGGGGTCGGCTACGAGCAGTACTTC. This gives the protein CASRGTGVGYEQYF.

This chain joins TRBV30 and TRBJ2-7; D possibly matches TRBD1 or TRBD2 (5 bases each). The CDR3 runs to 13 residues. Trimming removed 5 bases from V and 2 bases from J, with 13 bases in between. CDR1 is GTSNPN, CDR2 SVGIG, per germline (reference sequence). CDR3 loop: CAWEIGTPYEQYF. CDR3 coding DNA: TGTGCCTGGGAAATTGGGACCCCCTACGAGCAGTACTTC.

This chain links TRBV5-1 with TRBJ1-2; D perhaps matches TRBD1 (6 bases). CDR1 SGHRS and CDR2 YFSETQ come from the germline V gene. The CDR3 runs to 13 residues. The V end was cut by 5 bases, the J end by 14 bases, with 22 bases between. The CDR3 coding sequence is TGCGCCAGCAGAACGGGGCAGGGGACCCCGGGTACCTTC. As protein: CASRTGQGTPGTF. Full variable domain (rest looked up from reference TRBV5-1 and TRBJ1-2): KAGVTQTPRYLIKTRGQQVTLSCSPISGHRSVSWYQQTPGQGLQFLFEYFSETQRNKGNFPGRFSGRQFSNSRSEMNVSTLELGDSALYLCASRTGQGTPGTFGSGTRLTVV.

The chain recombines TRBV19 with TRBJ2-1, with D unclear. With 5 bases removed from V and 3 bases from J, the gap between germline ends came to 5 bases. CDR1 is LNHDA and CDR2 is SQIVND in the germline V gene (reference sequence). The CDR3 has 12 residues. The CDR3 loop is CASSFNYNEQFF. CDR3 nucleotides: TGTGCCAGTAGTTTCAACTACAATGAGCAGTTCTTC.

This clone occurred a few times. The rearrangement links TRBV28 to TRBJ2-7, with D perhaps TRBD1 (5 bases). V lost 5 bases to trimming and J lost 0 bases, with 14 bases between them. The CDR3 spans 15 residues. The V gene's germline CDR1 is MDHEN and CDR2 SYDVKM. The CDR3 loop reads CASSVPDTSSYEQYF. The DNA of the CDR3 is TGTGCCAGCAGTGTACCGGACACGAGCTCCTACGAGCAGTACTTC.

This clone was recorded once. J is TRBJ1-3 and V is TRBV7-9; D call uncertain. Germline values: CDR1 SEHNR, CDR2 FQNEAQ (reference sequence). Trimming removed 5 bases at V and 4 bases at J, with 9 bases between. CDR3 size: 13 residues. The CDR3 coding sequence is TGTGCCAGCAGCCAGATACAGGGAAACACCATATATTTT. It translates to CASSQIQGNTIYF.

The chain has TRBV6-5 and TRBJ1-4; 8 bases are shared with TRBD1. The germline gives CDR1 MNHEY, CDR2 SVGAGI. The junction had 8 bases not matched to a gene; V was cut back by 6 bases and J by 8 bases. The CDR3 runs to 14 residues. CDR3: CASRRRQGIEKLFF. As DNA, the CDR3 is TGTGCCAGCAGACGCCGACAGGGGATCGAAAAACTGTTTTTT.

This clone was counted only a few times. This CDR3 is also generated by other DNA sequences in the sample. The chain joins TRBV19 to TRBJ1-1; 9 positions agree with TRBD1. The CDR3 loop spans 14 amino acids. Germline CDR1 and CDR2: LNHDA and SQIVND (reference sequence). V lost 4 bases and J lost 4; bases outside the gene matches: 4. The CDR3 bases are TGTGCCAGTAGTAAGGACAGGGGATCCACTGAAGCTTTCTTT. As protein: CASSKDRGSTEAFF.